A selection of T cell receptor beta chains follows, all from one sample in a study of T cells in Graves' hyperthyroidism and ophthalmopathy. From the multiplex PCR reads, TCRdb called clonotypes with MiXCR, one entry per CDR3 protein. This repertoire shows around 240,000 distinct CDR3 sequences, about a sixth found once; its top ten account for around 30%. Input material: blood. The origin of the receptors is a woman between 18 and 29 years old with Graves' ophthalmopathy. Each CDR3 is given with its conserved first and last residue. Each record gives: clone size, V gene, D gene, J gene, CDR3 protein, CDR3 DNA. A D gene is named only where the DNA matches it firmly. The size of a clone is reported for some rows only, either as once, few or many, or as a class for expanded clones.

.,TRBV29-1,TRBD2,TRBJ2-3,CSVCLIGTSGSLADTQYF,TGCAGCGTCTGTTTGATCGGGACTAGCGGGAGCCTCGCAGATACGCAGTATTTT
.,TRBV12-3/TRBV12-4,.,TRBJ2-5,CASSSNQGGQETQYF,TGTGCCAGCAGTTCCAATCAGGGGGGCCAAGAGACCCAGTACTTC
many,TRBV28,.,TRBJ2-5,CASRGQDKIQETQYF,TGTGCCAGCAGGGGCCAAGACAAAATACAAGAGACCCAGTACTTC
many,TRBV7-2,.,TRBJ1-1,CASSLGQRGEAFF,TGTGCCAGCAGCTTAGGGCAGCGGGGTGAAGCTTTCTTT
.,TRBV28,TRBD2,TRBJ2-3,CASSYSGRLAEITDTQYF,TGTGCCAGCAGTTACTCAGGAAGACTAGCGGAGATCACAGATACGCAGTATTTT
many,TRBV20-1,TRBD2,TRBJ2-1,CSARATRGLAANEQFF,TGCAGTGCTAGAGCCACCCGGGGACTAGCGGCCAATGAGCAGTTCTTC
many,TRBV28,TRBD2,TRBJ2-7,CASMSSGRLSYEQYF,TGTGCCAGCATGTCTAGCGGCCGCTTATCCTACGAGCAGTACTTC
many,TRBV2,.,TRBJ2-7,CASSEGPGPSSYEQYF,TGTGCCAGCAGTGAAGGTCCGGGGCCGAGCTCCTACGAGCAGTACTTC
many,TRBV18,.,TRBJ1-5,CASSTSKNQPQHF,TGTGCCAGCTCAACTAGCAAAAATCAGCCCCAGCATTTT
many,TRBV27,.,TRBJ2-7,CASSTLRDFPYEQYF,TGTGCCAGCAGCACTCTCCGGGACTTCCCCTACGAGCAGTACTTC
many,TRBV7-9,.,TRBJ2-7,CASSPHGSYEQYF,TGTGCCAGCAGCCCACACGGATCCTACGAGCAGTACTTC
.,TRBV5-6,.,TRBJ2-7,CASSAPNWGGAFYEQYF,TGTGCCAGCAGCGCACCAAATTGGGGGGGGGCCTTCTACGAGCAGTACTTC
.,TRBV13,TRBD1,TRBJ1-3,CASTQGGLGGNTIYF,TGTGCCAGCACCCAAGGGGGCTTGGGTGGAAACACCATATATTTT
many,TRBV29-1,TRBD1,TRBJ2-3,CSERQGATDTQYF,TGCAGCGAGAGACAGGGGGCAACAGATACGCAGTATTTT
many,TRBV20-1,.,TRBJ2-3,CSAFMRAENTQYF,TGCAGTGCCTTTATGAGGGCCGAGAATACGCAGTATTTT
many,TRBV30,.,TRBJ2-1,CAWDREDNEQFF,TGTGCCTGGGACAGGGAGGACAATGAGCAGTTCTTC
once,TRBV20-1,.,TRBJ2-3,CSAREGGAYTQYF,TGCAGTGCTAGAGAGGGTGGGGCGTATACGCAGTATTTT
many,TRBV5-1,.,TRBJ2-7,CASSFGGEQYF,TGCGCCAGCAGTTTCGGAGGCGAGCAGTACTTC
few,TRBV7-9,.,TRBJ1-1,CASSLGASEAFF,TGTGCCAGCAGCTTAGGGGCTTCTGAAGCTTTCTTT
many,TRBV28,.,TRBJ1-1,CASSLDQGGTLNTEAFF,TGTGCCAGCAGTTTGGATCAGGGAGGGACGTTGAACACTGAAGCTTTCTTT
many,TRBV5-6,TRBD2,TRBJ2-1,CASARGRDNEQFF,TGTGCCAGCGCCCGCGGGAGGGACAATGAGCAGTTCTTC
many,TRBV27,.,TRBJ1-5,CASRLGGGGQPQHF,TGTGCCAGCAGACTAGGGGGTGGCGGTCAGCCCCAGCATTTT
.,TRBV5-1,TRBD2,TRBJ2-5,CASSWGLAGGPSQETQYF,TGCGCCAGCAGCTGGGGACTAGCGGGAGGGCCTTCCCAAGAGACCCAGTACTTC
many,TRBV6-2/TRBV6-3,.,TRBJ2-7,CASSYSSVYEQYF,TGTGCCAGCAGTTACTCATCCGTTTACGAGCAGTACTTC
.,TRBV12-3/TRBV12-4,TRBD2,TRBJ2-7,CASSLEGAGEHYEQYF,TGTGCCAGCAGTTTAGAGGGAGCGGGAGAACACTACGAGCAGTACTTC
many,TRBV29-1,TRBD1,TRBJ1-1,CSVNRGLFTEAFF,TGCAGCGTGAACAGGGGGCTTTTCACTGAAGCTTTCTTT
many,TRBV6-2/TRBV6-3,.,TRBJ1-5,CASSRPAGQPQHF,TGTGCCAGCAGCCGACCAGCGGGTCAGCCCCAGCATTTT
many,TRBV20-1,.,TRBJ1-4,CSARDLQSLDEKLFF,TGCAGTGCTAGAGATCTCCAGAGTCTAGATGAAAAACTGTTTTTT
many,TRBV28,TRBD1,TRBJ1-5,CASTPGGGNQPQHF,TGTGCCAGCACCCCCGGAGGGGGCAACCAGCCCCAGCATTTT
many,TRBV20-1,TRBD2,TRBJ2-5,CSANELREWLETQYF,TGCAGTGCTAATGAATTGCGGGAGTGGTTGGAGACCCAGTACTTC
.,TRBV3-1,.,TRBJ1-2,CASSQVPQTGYTF,TGTGCCAGCAGCCAGGTACCTCAGACTGGCTACACCTTC
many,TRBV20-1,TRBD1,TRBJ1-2,CRGGGQYYGYTF,TGCAGAGGAGGGGGACAGTACTATGGCTACACCTTC
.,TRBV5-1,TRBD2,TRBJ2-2,CASSLTSGGITGELFF,TGCGCCAGCAGCTTGACTAGCGGGGGGATCACCGGGGAGCTGTTTTTT
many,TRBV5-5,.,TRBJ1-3,CASSTGPGGNTIYF,TGTGCCAGCAGCACGGGACCGGGAGGAAACACCATATATTTT
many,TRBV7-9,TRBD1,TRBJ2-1,CASSFVEGQGRQFF,TGTGCCAGCAGCTTCGTTGAGGGACAGGGTCGACAGTTCTTC
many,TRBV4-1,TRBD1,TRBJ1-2,CASSQVLGQGANGYTF,TGCGCCAGCAGCCAAGTCCTAGGACAGGGGGCAAATGGCTACACCTTC
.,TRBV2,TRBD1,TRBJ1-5,CASGGQGFNQPQHF,TGTGCCAGCGGGGGACAGGGTTTTAATCAGCCCCAGCATTTT
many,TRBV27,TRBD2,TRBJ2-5,CASRLERAGGVETQYF,TGTGCCAGCAGGCTGGAGAGAGCGGGAGGAGTCGAGACCCAGTACTTC
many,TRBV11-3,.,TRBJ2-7,CASSSVADEQYF,TGTGCCAGCAGCTCCGTAGCGGACGAGCAGTACTTC
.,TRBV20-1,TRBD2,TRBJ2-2,CSARQISLGGGAGELFF,TGCAGTGCTAGACAAATCTCACTTGGCGGGGGGGCCGGGGAGCTGTTTTTT
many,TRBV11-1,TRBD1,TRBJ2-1,CASSLLGQGINEQFF,TGTGCCAGCAGCTTATTGGGACAGGGGATCAATGAGCAGTTCTTC